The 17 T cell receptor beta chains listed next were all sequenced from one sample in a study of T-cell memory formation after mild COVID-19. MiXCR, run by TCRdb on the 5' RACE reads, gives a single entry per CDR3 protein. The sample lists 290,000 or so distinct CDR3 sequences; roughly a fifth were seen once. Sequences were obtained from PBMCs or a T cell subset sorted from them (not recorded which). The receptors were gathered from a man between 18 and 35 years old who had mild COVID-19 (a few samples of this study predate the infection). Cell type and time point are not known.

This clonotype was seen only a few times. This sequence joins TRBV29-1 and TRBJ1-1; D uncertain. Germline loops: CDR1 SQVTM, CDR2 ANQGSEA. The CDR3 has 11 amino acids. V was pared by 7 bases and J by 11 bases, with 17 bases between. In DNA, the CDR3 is TGCAGCGCGCGTGGGCACCTTGTTGCTTTCTTT. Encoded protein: CSARGHLVAFF.

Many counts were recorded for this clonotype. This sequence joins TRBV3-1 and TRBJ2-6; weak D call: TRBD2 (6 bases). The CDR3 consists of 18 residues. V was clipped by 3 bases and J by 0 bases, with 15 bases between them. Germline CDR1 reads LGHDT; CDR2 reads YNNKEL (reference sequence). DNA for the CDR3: TGTGCCAGCAGCCACGGCTCGGGGGAGTCCTCTGGGGCCAACGTCCTGACTTTC. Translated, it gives CASSHGSGESSGANVLTF. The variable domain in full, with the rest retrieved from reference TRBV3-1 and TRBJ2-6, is DTAVSQTPKYLVTQMGNDKSIKCEQNLGHDTMYWYKQDSKKFLKIMFSYNNKELIINETVPNRFSPKSPDKAHLNLHINSLELGDSAVYFCASSHGSGESSGANVLTFGAGSRLTVL.

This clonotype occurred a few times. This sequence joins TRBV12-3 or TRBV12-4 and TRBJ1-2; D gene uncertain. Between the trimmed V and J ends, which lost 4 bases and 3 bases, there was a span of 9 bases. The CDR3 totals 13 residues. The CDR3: CASSSGHDYGYTF. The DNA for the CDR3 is TGTGCCAGCAGTTCCGGTCACGACTATGGCTACACCTTC.

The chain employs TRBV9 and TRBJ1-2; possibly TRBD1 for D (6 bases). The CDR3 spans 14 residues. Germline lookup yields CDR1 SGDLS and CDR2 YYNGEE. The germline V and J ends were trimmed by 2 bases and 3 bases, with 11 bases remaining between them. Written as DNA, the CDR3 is TGTGCCAGCAGCGTCCGGACAGCGGACTATGGCTACACCTTC. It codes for CASSVRTADYGYTF. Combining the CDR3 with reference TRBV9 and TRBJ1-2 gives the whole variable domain DSGVTQTPKHLITATGQRVTLRCSPRSGDLSVYWYQQSLDQGLQFLIQYYNGEERAKGNILERFSAQQFPDLHSELNLSSLELGDSALYFCASSVRTADYGYTFGSGTRLTVV.

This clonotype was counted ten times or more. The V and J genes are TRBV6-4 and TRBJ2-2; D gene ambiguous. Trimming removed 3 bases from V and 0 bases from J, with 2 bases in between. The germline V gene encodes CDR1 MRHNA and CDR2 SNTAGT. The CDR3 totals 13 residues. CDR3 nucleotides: TGTGCCAGCAGTGAGGCGAACACCGGGGAGCTGTTTTTT. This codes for CASSEANTGELFF.

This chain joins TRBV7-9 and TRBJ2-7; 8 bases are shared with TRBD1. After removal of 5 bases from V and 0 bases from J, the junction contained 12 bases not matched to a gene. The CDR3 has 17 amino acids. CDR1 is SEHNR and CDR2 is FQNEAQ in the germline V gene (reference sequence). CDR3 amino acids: CASSDGQGRASSYEQYF. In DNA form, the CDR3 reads TGTGCCAGCAGCGATGGACAGGGAAGGGCCTCCTCCTACGAGCAGTACTTC.

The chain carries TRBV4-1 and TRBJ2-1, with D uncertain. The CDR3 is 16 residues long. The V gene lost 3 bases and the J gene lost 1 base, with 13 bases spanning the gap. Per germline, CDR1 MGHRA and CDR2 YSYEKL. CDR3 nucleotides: TGCGCCAGCAGCCACAAGTGGGCGGATTCCTACAATGAGCAGTTCTTC. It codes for CASSHKWADSYNEQFF.

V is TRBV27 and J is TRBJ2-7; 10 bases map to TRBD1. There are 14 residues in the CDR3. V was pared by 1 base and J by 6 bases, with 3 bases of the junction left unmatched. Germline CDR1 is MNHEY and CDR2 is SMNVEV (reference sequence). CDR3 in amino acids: CASSLWTGGGEQYF. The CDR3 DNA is TGTGCCAGCAGTTTATGGACAGGGGGTGGCGAGCAGTACTTC.

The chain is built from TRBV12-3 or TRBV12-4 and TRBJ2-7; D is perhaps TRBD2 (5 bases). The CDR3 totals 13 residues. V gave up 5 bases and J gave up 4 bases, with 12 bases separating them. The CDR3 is CASSPPPGYEQYF. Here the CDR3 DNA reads TGTGCCAGCAGTCCCCCTCCGGGATACGAGCAGTACTTC.

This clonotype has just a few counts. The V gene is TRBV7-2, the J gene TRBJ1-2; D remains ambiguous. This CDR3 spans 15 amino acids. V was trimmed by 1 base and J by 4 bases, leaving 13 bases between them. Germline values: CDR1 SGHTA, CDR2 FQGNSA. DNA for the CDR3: TGTGCCAGCAGCTTAGTGGCAGTCGTCCCCTATGGCTACACCTTC. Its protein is CASSLVAVVPYGYTF.

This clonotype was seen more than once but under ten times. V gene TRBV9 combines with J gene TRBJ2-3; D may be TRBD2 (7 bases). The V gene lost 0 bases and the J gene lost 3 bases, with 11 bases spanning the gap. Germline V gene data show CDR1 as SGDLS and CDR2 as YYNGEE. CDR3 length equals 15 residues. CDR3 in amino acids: CASSVAGGRTDTQYF. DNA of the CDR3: TGTGCCAGCAGCGTAGCGGGGGGCCGGACAGATACGCAGTATTTT.

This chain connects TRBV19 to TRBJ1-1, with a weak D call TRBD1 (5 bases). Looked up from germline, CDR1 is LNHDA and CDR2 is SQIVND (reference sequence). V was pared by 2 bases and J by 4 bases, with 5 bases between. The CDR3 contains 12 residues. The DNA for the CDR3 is TGTGCCAGTAGTATAAGGGGCACTGAAGCTTTCTTT. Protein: CASSIRGTEAFF.

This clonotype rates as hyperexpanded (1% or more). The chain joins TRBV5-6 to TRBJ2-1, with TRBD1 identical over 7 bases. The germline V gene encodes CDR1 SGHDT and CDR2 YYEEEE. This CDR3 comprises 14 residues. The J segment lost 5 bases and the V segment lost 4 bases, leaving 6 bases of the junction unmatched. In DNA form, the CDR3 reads TGTGCCAGCAGCCCGCCGGGACAGCACAATGAGCAGTTCTTC. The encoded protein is CASSPPGQHNEQFF.

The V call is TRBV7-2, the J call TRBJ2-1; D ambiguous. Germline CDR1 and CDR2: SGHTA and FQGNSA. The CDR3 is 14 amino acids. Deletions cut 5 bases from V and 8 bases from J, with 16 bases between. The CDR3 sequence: CASSLGPTRDEQFF. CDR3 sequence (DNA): TGTGCCAGCAGCCTAGGACCCACTCGGGATGAGCAGTTCTTC.

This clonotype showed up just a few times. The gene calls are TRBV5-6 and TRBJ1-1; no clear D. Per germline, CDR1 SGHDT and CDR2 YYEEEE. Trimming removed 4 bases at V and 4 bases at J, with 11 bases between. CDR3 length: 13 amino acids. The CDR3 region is CASSGGWGTEAFF. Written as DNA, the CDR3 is TGTGCCAGCAGCGGCGGTTGGGGCACTGAAGCTTTCTTT. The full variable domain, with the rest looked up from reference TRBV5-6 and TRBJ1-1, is DAGVTQSPTHLIKTRGQQVTLRCSPKSGHDTVSWYQQALGQGPQFIFQYYEEEERQRGNFPDRFSGHQFPNYSSELNVNALLLGDSALYLCASSGGWGTEAFFGQGTRLTVV.

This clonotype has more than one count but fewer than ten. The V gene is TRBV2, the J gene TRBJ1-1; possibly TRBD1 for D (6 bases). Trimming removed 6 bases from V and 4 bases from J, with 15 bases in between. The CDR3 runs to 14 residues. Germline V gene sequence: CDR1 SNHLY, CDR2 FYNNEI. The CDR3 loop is CASRGTGQRTEAFF. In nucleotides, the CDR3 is TGTGCCAGCAGGGGGACCGGACAGCGCACTGAAGCTTTCTTT.

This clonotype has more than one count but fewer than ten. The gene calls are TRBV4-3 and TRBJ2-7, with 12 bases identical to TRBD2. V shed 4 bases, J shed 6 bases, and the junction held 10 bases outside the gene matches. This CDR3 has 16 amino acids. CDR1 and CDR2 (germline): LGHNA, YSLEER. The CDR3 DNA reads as TGCGCCAGCAGCCGAGAGTCTAGCGGGGGGGCTGGCGAGCAGTACTTC. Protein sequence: CASSRESSGGAGEQYF.